What follows describes a single TCR beta chain. Its matching antigen is unknown. Clones were sequenced by immunoSEQ multiplex PCR, and TCRdb holds only the in-frame ones, with some missing. The sample has about 29,000 clones; roughly 91% are singletons. The sample belongs to a study of OX40 agonist ivuxolimab in advanced cancers. Study in general: The patients received ivuxolimab by intravenous route every 2 weeks at 0.01 to 10 mg/kg. Whole-study results and caveats: Averaging showed that CD8+ T cells had more expanded clones than CD4+ did. Among the lowest levels of clonal expansion were found in partial responders at 0.1-3.0 mg/kg.

Trimming removed 2 bases from V and 4 bases from J, with 10 bases in between. This CDR3 region has 14 residues. Germline assignment: CDR1 SGHNT and CDR2 YYREEE (reference sequence). This clonotype was obtained from an adult with an advanced solid tumor such as melanoma, head and neck, liver or kidney cancer. The chain recombines TRBV5-4 with TRBJ1-3; TRBD1 might be the D (6 bases). The sequencing here drew on CD4+ or CD8+ T cells sorted from blood, taken in a trial of the OX40 agonist ivuxolimab. The CDR3 coding sequence is TGTGCCAGCAGCTTCCAGGGGTACGGAAACACCATATATTTT. Its translation is CASSFQGYGNTIYF.